This is a list of T cell receptor beta chains from one sample in a study of blood T cell repertoires in COVID-19. Clones were sequenced by immunoSEQ multiplex PCR, and TCRdb holds only the in-frame ones, with some missing. In the table there are roughly 240,000 clones, 85% to 90% of which are singletons. The sequenced sample consisted of peripheral blood. These receptors came from a man aged 18-30 years with active or convalescent COVID-19. CDR3s include the opening cysteine and the closing phenylalanine or tryptophan. Fields, in order: clone size, V gene, J gene, D gene, CDR3 protein, CDR3 DNA. A D gene is named only where the DNA matches it firmly. Rows may omit the clone size; those that give it use once, few, many or a size class.

clone_size: .
v_call: TRBV5-1
j_call: TRBJ1-1
d_call: .
cdr3_aa: CASSSTGNTEAFF
cdr3_nt: TGCGCCAGCAGCTCGACAGGGAACACTGAAGCTTTCTTT

clone_size: .
v_call: TRBV24-1
j_call: TRBJ2-1
d_call: TRBD2
cdr3_aa: CATSGLAGFNSYNEQFF
cdr3_nt: TGTGCCACCAGTGGACTAGCGGGATTCAATTCCTACAATGAGCAGTTCTTC

clone_size: .
v_call: TRBV19
j_call: TRBJ2-6
d_call: .
cdr3_aa: CATLAATGGANVLTF
cdr3_nt: TGTGCCACCCTCGCGGCCACGGGTGGGGCCAACGTCCTGACTTTC

clone_size: .
v_call: TRBV6-5
j_call: TRBJ1-1
d_call: .
cdr3_aa: CASLLANTEAFF
cdr3_nt: TGTGCCAGCCTTTTGGCGAACACTGAAGCTTTCTTT

clone_size: few
v_call: TRBV7-3
j_call: TRBJ2-6
d_call: .
cdr3_aa: CASSLAQVGANVLTF
cdr3_nt: TGTGCCAGCAGCTTGGCCCAGGTCGGGGCCAACGTCCTGACTTTC

clone_size: .
v_call: TRBV11-1
j_call: TRBJ1-1
d_call: .
cdr3_aa: CASSLGVTGSYTEAFF
cdr3_nt: TGTGCCAGCAGCTTAGGCGTAACAGGTTCTTACACTGAAGCTTTCTTT

clone_size: .
v_call: TRBV6-5
j_call: TRBJ2-1
d_call: .
cdr3_aa: CASRVWGGANEQFF
cdr3_nt: TGTGCCAGCCGGGTCTGGGGGGGGGCCAATGAGCAGTTCTTC

clone_size: .
v_call: TRBV9
j_call: TRBJ1-4
d_call: .
cdr3_aa: CASSDQINNEKLFF
cdr3_nt: TGTGCCAGCAGCGACCAGATTAATAATGAAAAACTGTTTTTT

clone_size: once
v_call: TRBV19
j_call: TRBJ1-2
d_call: .
cdr3_aa: CASTGLYGYTF
cdr3_nt: TGTGCCAGTACAGGGCTCTATGGCTACACCTTC

clone_size: .
v_call: TRBV9
j_call: TRBJ2-5
d_call: TRBD1
cdr3_aa: CASSVNAGTAQETQYF
cdr3_nt: TGTGCCAGCAGCGTCAACGCCGGGACAGCCCAAGAGACCCAGTACTTC

clone_size: .
v_call: TRBV15
j_call: TRBJ2-6
d_call: .
cdr3_aa: CATSRLSSGANVLTF
cdr3_nt: TGTGCCACCAGCAGACTATCCTCTGGGGCCAACGTCCTGACTTTC

clone_size: .
v_call: TRBV24-1
j_call: TRBJ1-5
d_call: TRBD1
cdr3_aa: CATSDTGTGPLNRPQHF
cdr3_nt: TGTGCCACCAGTGACACCGGGACAGGCCCCCTAAATAGGCCCCAGCATTTT

clone_size: .
v_call: TRBV12-5
j_call: TRBJ1-2
d_call: .
cdr3_aa: CASGSGHQNYGYTF
cdr3_nt: TGTGCTAGTGGTTCCGGACACCAAAACTATGGCTACACCTTC

clone_size: .
v_call: TRBV27
j_call: TRBJ2-1
d_call: TRBD2
cdr3_aa: CASSLRLAGNEQFF
cdr3_nt: TGTGCCAGCAGTTTACGACTAGCCGGAAATGAGCAGTTCTTC

clone_size: once
v_call: TRBV9
j_call: TRBJ2-1
d_call: TRBD2
cdr3_aa: CASSVVAGGDEQFF
cdr3_nt: TGTGCCAGCAGCGTAGTAGCGGGAGGGGATGAGCAGTTCTTC

clone_size: .
v_call: TRBV5-1
j_call: TRBJ1-6
d_call: TRBD1
cdr3_aa: CASSLEQGASSPLHF
cdr3_nt: TGCGCCAGCAGCTTGGAACAGGGGGCCTCTTCACCCCTCCACTTT

clone_size: .
v_call: TRBV19
j_call: TRBJ2-1
d_call: TRBD2
cdr3_aa: CASRSTSGRIYNEQFF
cdr3_nt: TGTGCCAGTAGATCGACTAGCGGGAGAATCTACAATGAGCAGTTCTTC

clone_size: .
v_call: TRBV29-1
j_call: TRBJ2-7
d_call: .
cdr3_aa: CSVQRDTVYEQYF
cdr3_nt: TGCAGCGTTCAGAGGGACACTGTCTACGAGCAGTACTTC

clone_size: .
v_call: TRBV6-1
j_call: TRBJ2-7
d_call: .
cdr3_aa: CASSEDYYEQYF
cdr3_nt: TGTGCCAGCAGTGAAGACTACTACGAGCAGTACTTC

clone_size: .
v_call: TRBV2
j_call: TRBJ2-7
d_call: .
cdr3_aa: CASSEFCQEIYEQYF
cdr3_nt: TGTGCCAGCAGTGAATTTTGCCAGGAAATATACGAGCAGTACTTC

clone_size: .
v_call: TRBV6-5
j_call: TRBJ2-2
d_call: .
cdr3_aa: CASSYSPVATGELFF
cdr3_nt: TGTGCCAGCAGTTACTCCCCGGTCGCTACCGGGGAGCTGTTTTTT

clone_size: .
v_call: TRBV6-2/TRBV6-3
j_call: TRBJ2-5
d_call: TRBD1
cdr3_aa: CASSSPGQGAPGQETQYF
cdr3_nt: TGTGCCAGCAGTTCTCCGGGACAGGGGGCCCCCGGTCAAGAGACCCAGTACTTC

clone_size: .
v_call: TRBV4-1
j_call: TRBJ1-2
d_call: .
cdr3_aa: CASMQNHAGAGGYTF
cdr3_nt: TGCGCCAGCATGCAAAATCATGCGGGGGCAGGGGGCTACACCTTC

clone_size: .
v_call: TRBV7-6
j_call: TRBJ2-1
d_call: TRBD2
cdr3_aa: CASSLEASGNSYNEQFF
cdr3_nt: TGTGCCAGCAGCTTAGAGGCTAGCGGTAACTCCTACAATGAGCAGTTCTTC

clone_size: .
v_call: TRBV18
j_call: TRBJ2-1
d_call: TRBD2
cdr3_aa: CASSPSRGSSYNEQFF
cdr3_nt: TGTGCCAGCTCACCCTCACGCGGGAGCTCCTACAATGAGCAGTTCTTC

clone_size: .
v_call: TRBV2
j_call: TRBJ1-4
d_call: TRBD1
cdr3_aa: CASRTQGGPNEKLFF
cdr3_nt: TGTGCCAGCAGGACTCAGGGGGGTCCTAATGAAAAACTGTTTTTT

clone_size: .
v_call: TRBV19
j_call: TRBJ1-2
d_call: TRBD1
cdr3_aa: CASVDGQATDGYTF
cdr3_nt: TGTGCCAGTGTTGACGGACAGGCCACGGATGGCTACACCTTC

clone_size: .
v_call: TRBV29-1
j_call: TRBJ1-2
d_call: .
cdr3_aa: CSVDGWGVDYGYTF
cdr3_nt: TGCAGCGTTGATGGTTGGGGGGTGGACTATGGCTACACCTTC

clone_size: .
v_call: TRBV11-1
j_call: TRBJ2-3
d_call: .
cdr3_aa: CASSSGGMTTDTQYF
cdr3_nt: TGTGCCAGCAGCTCCGGCGGGATGACGACAGATACGCAGTATTTT